The rows below give T cell receptor beta chains drawn from one sample of a study of cytomegalovirus exposure and HLA in healthy donors. TCRdb's copy holds only in-frame clones and misses some; the assay was immunoSEQ multiplex PCR. The table shows more than 140,000 clones, with 70% to 90% occurring only once. Input material: PBMCs. The receptor source for this set is a woman between 18 and 29 years old in good health and CMV-seropositive. CDR3s include the opening cysteine and the closing phenylalanine or tryptophan. The D gene is left open where the match is weak. Clone size is not always given. Where it is, it says once, few, many or a class for expanded clones.

TGTGCCTGGACCGATTCAGGTTGGGTGGCAGATACGCAGTATTTT	CAWTDSGWVADTQYF	TRBV30	TRBJ2-3	-	-
TGTGCCACCAGCCTCGGGACTAGCGGGATCCACCCCGAGCAGTACTTC	CATSLGTSGIHPEQYF	TRBV15	TRBJ2-7	-	TRBD2
TGTGCCAGCAGCTTAGTATTGATGGGACTAGCGGGAGGCTACGAGCAGTACTTC	CASSLVLMGLAGGYEQYF	TRBV11-3	TRBJ2-7	-	TRBD2
TGCGCCAGCAGCCGTCAGGGGAGGTCGGGACAGGGGAGGACAGATACGCAGTATTTT	CASSRQGRSGQGRTDTQYF	TRBV4-1	TRBJ2-3	-	TRBD1
TGCGCCAGCAGCTTGCGCAGCGGGAGGGCCCAGAATGAGCAGTTCTTC	CASSLRSGRAQNEQFF	TRBV5-1	TRBJ2-1	-	TRBD2
TGTGCCAGCAGTCCGGGACTAGCGGGAGTAAATACGCAGTATTTT	CASSPGLAGVNTQYF	TRBV4-2	TRBJ2-3	-	TRBD2
TGCAGCGTTGTCGGACTAGCGGGAGGGCACTACGAGCAGTACTTC	CSVVGLAGGHYEQYF	TRBV29-1	TRBJ2-7	-	TRBD2
TGTGCCAGCAGCTTAGTTGGGGCGCCTGGGGCCAACGTCCTGACTTTC	CASSLVGAPGANVLTF	TRBV11-3	TRBJ2-6	-	-
TGTGCCAGCAGCTTAGTGCAGGGAATAGGTGAAAAACTGTTTTTT	CASSLVQGIGEKLFF	TRBV7-2	TRBJ1-4	-	-
TGCGCCAGCAGCCAAGCCACCCGGGACAGGGGCGGTGTCACTGAAGCTTTCTTT	CASSQATRDRGGVTEAFF	TRBV5-1	TRBJ1-1	-	TRBD1
TGTGCCAGCAGGAATCAGGGGGTCGATCAGCCCCAGCATTTT	CASRNQGVDQPQHF	TRBV27	TRBJ1-5	-	TRBD1
TGTGCCAGCCGCAGTCACAGGGGGGTCCCAGATACGCAGTATTTT	CASRSHRGVPDTQYF	TRBV6-1	TRBJ2-3	-	TRBD1
TGTGCCAGCAGCTTGGGTGCAGGAGGGGAAAAACTGTTTTTT	CASSLGAGGEKLFF	TRBV6-1	TRBJ1-4	-	-
TGTGCCAGCAGCGGACAACAGGGAAATGAGCAGTTCTTC	CASSGQQGNEQFF	TRBV4-2	TRBJ2-1	-	-
TGTGCCAGCAGCAAAGTAAAGGACAGGGCAGCCTACGAGCAGTACTTC	CASSKVKDRAAYEQYF	TRBV21-1	TRBJ2-7	few	-
TGTGCCAGCAGCTTAGTCTTGGCTTTTAACTATGGCTACACCTTC	CASSLVLAFNYGYTF	TRBV11-2	TRBJ1-2	-	-
TGTGCCAGCAGCCCCGGACTAGCCACAGATACGCAGTATTTT	CASSPGLATDTQYF	TRBV11-3	TRBJ2-3	-	TRBD2
TGTGCCAGCAGCTCCCACTACGAGCAGTACTTC	CASSSHYEQYF	TRBV7-9	TRBJ2-7	-	-
TGTGCCAGCAGTCGTAGCGGGGGCACAGATACGCAGTATTTT	CASSRSGGTDTQYF	TRBV7-6	TRBJ2-3	-	TRBD2
TGTGCCAGCAGTAGAGACGCGGGAGCGGGCACTGAAGCTTTCTTT	CASSRDAGAGTEAFF	TRBV2	TRBJ1-1	-	-
TGCGCCAGCAGCACTCGGACGACAGGGAAGAACACTGAAGCTTTCTTT	CASSTRTTGKNTEAFF	TRBV5-1	TRBJ1-1	-	TRBD1
TGCAGCGTTGAACCCGGGGGTAGCGGGACGGTTGAGCAGTTCTTC	CSVEPGGSGTVEQFF	TRBV29-1	TRBJ2-1	-	TRBD2
TGCGCCAGCACCAAAGGGCGGGTGAGCTCCTACAATGAGCAGTTCTTC	CASTKGRVSSYNEQFF	TRBV4-1	TRBJ2-1	-	-
TGTGCCTGGAGGCCAGGACAGGGTATCGACGAGCAGTACTTC	CAWRPGQGIDEQYF	TRBV30	TRBJ2-7	-	TRBD1
TGTGCCACCAGCAGAGGAGGCAGCCGCTATGGCTACACCTTC	CATSRGGSRYGYTF	TRBV15	TRBJ1-2	once	-
TGCGCCAGCAGCTTCTCACCGGCGTCTCCGGGACTAGCGGGAGGAATCCCCAAAAACATTCAGTACTTC	CASSFSPASPGLAGGIPKNIQYF	TRBV5-1	TRBJ2-4	-	TRBD2
TGTGCCAGCAGCGACAGGGGGCACACTGAAGCTTTCTTT	CASSDRGHTEAFF	TRBV28	TRBJ1-1	-	TRBD1
TGTGCCAGTAGTCCAGGTCAAACTAACTATGGCTACACCTTC	CASSPGQTNYGYTF	TRBV19	TRBJ1-2	-	-
TGTGCCTGGACCATAAACCGGGGGGCCGCAGCCAAAAACATTCAGTACTTC	CAWTINRGAAAKNIQYF	TRBV30	TRBJ2-4	-	-
TGCGCCAGCAGCTCATCTGACAGGGGGCCTGAAGCTTTCTTT	CASSSSDRGPEAFF	TRBV4-3	TRBJ1-1	-	TRBD1
TGCAGCGTTGGGGCAACAGGGTACACTGAAGCTTTCTTT	CSVGATGYTEAFF	TRBV29-1	TRBJ1-1	-	-
TGTGCCAGCAGTGCGTTGGGACAGGGGGCCATTCTGGAGGGCTACACCTTC	CASSALGQGAILEGYTF	TRBV6-1	TRBJ1-2	-	TRBD1
TGTGCCTGGAGTGGGGGGACTAGTGAATACAATGAGCAGTTCTTC	CAWSGGTSEYNEQFF	TRBV30	TRBJ2-1	once	TRBD2
TGTGCCAGCAGTGAACGGTACAGTTCCTACGAGCAGTACTTC	CASSERYSSYEQYF	TRBV2	TRBJ2-7	-	-
TGTGCCAGCAGACAACTTACAGGGGGCGCGGAAAAACTGTTTTTT	CASRQLTGGAEKLFF	TRBV27	TRBJ1-4	-	TRBD1
TGCGCCAGCAGCCCGCGACTAGCGGGAAGGGCAGATACGCAGTATTTT	CASSPRLAGRADTQYF	TRBV5-1	TRBJ2-3	-	TRBD2
TGTGCCAGCAGTTTTGGACTAGTGGGGGCCGGGGAGCTGTTTTTT	CASSFGLVGAGELFF	TRBV27	TRBJ2-2	-	TRBD2
TGCGCCAGCAGTGAGTCGACTCAAGGGCTAGCGGGGGGTGAGACCCAGTACTTC	CASSESTQGLAGGETQYF	TRBV10-2	TRBJ2-5	-	TRBD2
TGTGCCAGCAGCTTGGATACATCCCCCTACAATGAGCAGTTCTTC	CASSLDTSPYNEQFF	TRBV5-4	TRBJ2-1	-	-